This T cell receptor beta chain came from a study of blood T cell repertoires in COVID-19. Study summary: COVID-19 samples collected from the United States, Italy and Spain covered acute and convalescent phases. T cells, B-cell-depleted T cells, or PBMCs supplied cDNA or gDNA.

Under the authors' procedure: Amplifying reference gene primers gave estimates of nucleated cell counts. Sequencing used immunoSEQ multiplex PCR; TCRdb keeps in-frame clones, though not all of them. The D gene and trimming were derived from the DNA, and the V and J assignments and clone size from that table. The sample contains nearly 250,000 clones, roughly 85% of which appear only once. Allocation to cohorts depended on clinical history reported by the participants. Sequencing was performed on PBMCs or T cells enriched from blood (not recorded which). The TCR comes from a woman aged 50 to 60 with acute COVID-19.

CDR3 amino acids: CSGHRGGGYTF. CDR3 DNA sequence: TGCAGTGGCCACAGGGGTGGTGGCTACACCTTC. This chain joins TRBV20-1 and TRBJ1-2; 7 bases map to TRBD1. Trimming at V came to 7 bases and at J to 7 bases, leaving 6 bases not matched to a gene. Germline V gene sequence: CDR1 DFQATT, CDR2 SNEGSKA (reference sequence). The CDR3 is 11 residues long.